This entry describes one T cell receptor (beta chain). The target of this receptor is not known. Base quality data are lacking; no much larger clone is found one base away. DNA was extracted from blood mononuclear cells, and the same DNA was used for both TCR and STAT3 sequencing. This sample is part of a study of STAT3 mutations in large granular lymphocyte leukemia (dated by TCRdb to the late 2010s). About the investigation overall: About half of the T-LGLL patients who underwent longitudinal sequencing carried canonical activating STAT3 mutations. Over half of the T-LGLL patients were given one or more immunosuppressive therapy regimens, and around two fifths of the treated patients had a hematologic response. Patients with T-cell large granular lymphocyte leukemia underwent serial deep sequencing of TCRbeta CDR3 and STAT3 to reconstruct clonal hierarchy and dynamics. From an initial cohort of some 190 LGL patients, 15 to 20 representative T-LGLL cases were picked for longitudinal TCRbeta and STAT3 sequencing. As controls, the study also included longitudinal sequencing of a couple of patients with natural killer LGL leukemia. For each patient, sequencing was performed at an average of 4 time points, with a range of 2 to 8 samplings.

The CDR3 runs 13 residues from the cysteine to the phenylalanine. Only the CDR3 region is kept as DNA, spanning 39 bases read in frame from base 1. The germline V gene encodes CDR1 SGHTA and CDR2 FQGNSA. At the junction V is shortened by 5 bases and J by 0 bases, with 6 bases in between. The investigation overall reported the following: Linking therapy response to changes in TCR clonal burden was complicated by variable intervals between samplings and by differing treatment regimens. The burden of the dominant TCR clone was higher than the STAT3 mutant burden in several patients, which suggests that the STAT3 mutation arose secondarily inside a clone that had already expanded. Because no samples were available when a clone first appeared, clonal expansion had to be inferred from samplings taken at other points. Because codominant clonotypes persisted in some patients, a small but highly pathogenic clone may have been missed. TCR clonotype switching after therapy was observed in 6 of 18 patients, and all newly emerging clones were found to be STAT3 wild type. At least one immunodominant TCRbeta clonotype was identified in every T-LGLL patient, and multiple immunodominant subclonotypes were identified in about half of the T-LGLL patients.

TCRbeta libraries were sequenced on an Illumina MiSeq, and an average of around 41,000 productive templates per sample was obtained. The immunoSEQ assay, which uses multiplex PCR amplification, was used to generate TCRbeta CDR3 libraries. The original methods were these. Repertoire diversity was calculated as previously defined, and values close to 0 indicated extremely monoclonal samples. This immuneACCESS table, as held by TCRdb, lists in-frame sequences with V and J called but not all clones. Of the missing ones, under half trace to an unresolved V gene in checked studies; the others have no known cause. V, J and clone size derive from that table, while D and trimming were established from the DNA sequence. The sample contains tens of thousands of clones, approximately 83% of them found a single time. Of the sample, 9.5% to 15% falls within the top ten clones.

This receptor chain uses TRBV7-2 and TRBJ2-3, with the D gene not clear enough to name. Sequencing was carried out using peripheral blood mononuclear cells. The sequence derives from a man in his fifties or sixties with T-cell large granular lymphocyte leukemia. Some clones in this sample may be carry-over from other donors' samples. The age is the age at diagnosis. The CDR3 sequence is CASSPPSTDTQYF. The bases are TGTGCCAGCAGCCCCCCTAGCACAGATACGCAGTATTTT.